The 4 T cell receptor beta chains listed next were all sequenced from one sample in a study of T cell repertoires in cytomegalovirus infection (dated by TCRdb to between 2018 and 2021). The sequencer was an Illumina HiSeq 1500. TCRdb's own reprocessing of the public reads used fastp at Q25 and MiXCR and kept productive beta chains. Rows are combined by CDR3 protein, so each entry shows the most common genes and DNA. The sample has approximately 290,000 distinct CDR3 sequences on record, 25% of them singletons. About 15% of the sample lies in the top ten. The sample comprised PBMCs. These receptor sequences come from a human donor in good health (CMV status not recorded). Some clones in this sample may be carry-over from other donors' samples.

In this sample, this clonotype turned up a few times. The chain has TRBV4-3 and TRBJ1-1; 10 bases are a match to TRBD1. The V gene end was trimmed by 2 bases and the J gene end by 6 bases; junction bases not matched to a gene: 9. CDR3 length: 16 amino acids. Looked up from germline, CDR1 is LGHNA and CDR2 is YSLEER. The CDR3 is CASSQHTGTGVPEAFF. The CDR3 coding sequence is TGCGCCAGCAGCCAACACACCGGGACAGGGGTCCCTGAAGCTTTCTTT.

This clonotype showed up just a few times. This sequence joins TRBV6-2 or TRBV6-3 and TRBJ2-7; D is ambiguous. CDR1 is MNHEY, CDR2 SVGEGT, per germline. The CDR3 extends over 15 amino acids. Deletions cut 8 bases from V and 1 base from J, with 18 bases between. The CDR3 region has the DNA TGTGCCAGCTCTTCCCGTATAGGGCGGTCCTACGAGCAGTACTTC. Translating it yields CASSSRIGRSYEQYF.

The V gene is TRBV28, the J gene TRBJ1-5, with D perhaps matching TRBD1 (5 bases). With 4 bases removed from V and 3 bases from J, the gap between germline ends came to 10 bases. Germline CDR1 and CDR2: MDHEN and SYDVKM. This CDR3 region has 14 residues. DNA of the CDR3: TGTGCCAGCAGTTACGGGGGATCCAATCAGCCCCAGCATTTT. As protein: CASSYGGSNQPQHF.

The genes are TRBV30 and TRBJ2-1; TRBD2 aligns across 7 bases. Per the germline V gene, CDR1 is GTSNPN and CDR2 is SVGIG (reference sequence). The CDR3 contains 13 residues. After removal of 2 bases from V and 5 bases from J, the junction contained 3 bases not matched to a gene. The CDR3 DNA is TGTGCCTGGAGTTTCCTAGCGGACAATGAGCAGTTCTTC. It specifies CAWSFLADNEQFF.